This is a list of T cell receptor beta chains from one sample in a study of siplizumab effects on memory and regulatory T cells. The assay was immunoSEQ multiplex PCR, and TCRdb's table has in-frame clones only and misses some. The table has some 120,000 clones, about 93% seen once; the top ten hold approximately 0.17%. Sequencing was carried out using non-Treg CD4+ T cells sorted from blood. The receptor set was obtained from a human donor in good health. The CDR3 runs from the conserved cysteine through the conserved F or W. A D gene is named only where the DNA matches it firmly. Clone size is shown for a subset of rows, as once, few, many or a class of expanded clone.

clone size: -
D gene: -
J gene: TRBJ2-5
V gene: TRBV18
CDR3 DNA: TGTGCCAGCTCACCTACTAGAGCAGACGAGACCCAGTACTTC
CDR3 protein: CASSPTRADETQYF

clone size: -
D gene: TRBD1
J gene: TRBJ2-7
V gene: TRBV7-6
CDR3 DNA: TGTGCCAGCAGCCCGAGGGGGCCCGACGAGCAGTACTTC
CDR3 protein: CASSPRGPDEQYF

clone size: -
D gene: -
J gene: TRBJ2-3
V gene: TRBV21-1
CDR3 DNA: TGTGCCAGCAGCAAAGAGGACAGAGATACGCAGTATTTT
CDR3 protein: CASSKEDRDTQYF

clone size: -
D gene: -
J gene: TRBJ1-1
V gene: TRBV5-4
CDR3 DNA: TGTGCCAGCAGCCGGACAGTGAACACTGAAGCTTTCTTT
CDR3 protein: CASSRTVNTEAFF

clone size: -
D gene: TRBD1
J gene: TRBJ2-5
V gene: TRBV6-4
CDR3 DNA: TGTGCCAGCAGGGCAGGACAGGACACGATCCCCCAGTACTTC
CDR3 protein: CASRAGQDTIPQYF

clone size: -
D gene: -
J gene: TRBJ2-6
V gene: TRBV6-4
CDR3 DNA: TGTGCCAGCAGTGACTGGGGAGGCACTGGGGCCAACGTCCTGACTTTC
CDR3 protein: CASSDWGGTGANVLTF

clone size: once
D gene: TRBD1
J gene: TRBJ2-1
V gene: TRBV28
CDR3 DNA: TGTGCCAGCAGTTTCCGGACAGGAGGCAATGAGCAGTTCTTC
CDR3 protein: CASSFRTGGNEQFF

clone size: -
D gene: -
J gene: TRBJ2-7
V gene: TRBV7-6
CDR3 DNA: TGTGCCAGCAGCTGGGGAGAGGGTCAGGGCTCCTACGAGCAGTACTTC
CDR3 protein: CASSWGEGQGSYEQYF

clone size: -
D gene: -
J gene: TRBJ2-7
V gene: TRBV2
CDR3 DNA: TGTGCCAGCAGTGATGCGGTCGGGCAGTACTTC
CDR3 protein: CASSDAVGQYF

clone size: -
D gene: TRBD1
J gene: TRBJ2-1
V gene: TRBV2
CDR3 DNA: TGTGCCAGCAGGGCCAGGGACAGCTCCTACAATGAGCAGTTCTTC
CDR3 protein: CASRARDSSYNEQFF

clone size: -
D gene: -
J gene: TRBJ2-2
V gene: TRBV5-6
CDR3 DNA: TGTGCCAGCAGCTTCGTTACAGTGTCGAACACCGGGGAGCTGTTTTTT
CDR3 protein: CASSFVTVSNTGELFF

clone size: -
D gene: -
J gene: TRBJ2-1
V gene: TRBV6-5
CDR3 DNA: TGTGCCAGCTTTATGGACGCCCTGAGGTTCTTC
CDR3 protein: CASFMDALRFF

clone size: -
D gene: -
J gene: TRBJ1-4
V gene: TRBV21-1
CDR3 DNA: TGTGCCAGCAGCAACCCGTGTCGGCTGTTTTTT
CDR3 protein: CASSNPCRLFF

clone size: -
D gene: -
J gene: TRBJ1-1
V gene: TRBV5-1
CDR3 DNA: TGCGCCAGCAGCTTGAGCTGGGGTGGTCGCACTGAAGCTTTCTTT
CDR3 protein: CASSLSWGGRTEAFF

clone size: -
D gene: TRBD2
J gene: TRBJ2-5
V gene: TRBV7-7
CDR3 DNA: TGTGCCAGCAGCTTAGCTAGCGGGCAAGAGACCCAGTACTTC
CDR3 protein: CASSLASGQETQYF

clone size: -
D gene: -
J gene: TRBJ2-1
V gene: TRBV11-3
CDR3 DNA: TGTGCCAGCAGCTCTTCGACGGGGAATGAGCAGTTCTTC
CDR3 protein: CASSSSTGNEQFF

clone size: once
D gene: -
J gene: TRBJ1-2
V gene: TRBV12-5
CDR3 DNA: TGTGCTAGTGGCACCACACACTATGGCTACACCTTC
CDR3 protein: CASGTTHYGYTF

clone size: -
D gene: -
J gene: TRBJ1-2
V gene: TRBV4-2
CDR3 DNA: TGTGCCAGCAGACTCGACGACAGACCTCCTTATGGCTACACCTTC
CDR3 protein: CASRLDDRPPYGYTF

clone size: -
D gene: TRBD1
J gene: TRBJ1-2
V gene: TRBV9
CDR3 DNA: TGTGCCAGCAGCGTAGAACAGGGGCCCTATGGCTACACCTTC
CDR3 protein: CASSVEQGPYGYTF